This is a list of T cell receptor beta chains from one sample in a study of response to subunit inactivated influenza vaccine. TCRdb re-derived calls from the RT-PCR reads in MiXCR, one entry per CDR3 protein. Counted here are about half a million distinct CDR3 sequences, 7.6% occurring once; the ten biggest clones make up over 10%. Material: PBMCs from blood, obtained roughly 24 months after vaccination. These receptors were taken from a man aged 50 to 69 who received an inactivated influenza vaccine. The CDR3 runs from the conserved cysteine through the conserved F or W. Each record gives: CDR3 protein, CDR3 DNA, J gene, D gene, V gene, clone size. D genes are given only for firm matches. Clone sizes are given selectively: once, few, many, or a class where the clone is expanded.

CSVGSGGTYEQYF,TGCAGCGTTGGAAGCGGGGGAACCTACGAGCAGTACTTC,TRBJ2-7,TRBD2,TRBV29-1,few
CASSDRQETQYF,TGTGCCAGCAGTGACCGGCAAGAGACCCAGTACTTC,TRBJ2-5,.,TRBV25-1,many
CSVESKLAGGVTGELFF,TGCAGCGTTGAATCTAAATTGGCGGGAGGGGTAACCGGGGAGCTGTTTTTT,TRBJ2-2,TRBD2,TRBV29-1,many
CASSLSPGTGNTEAFF,TGTGCCAGCAGTTTATCCCCCGGGACAGGGAACACTGAAGCTTTCTTT,TRBJ1-1,TRBD1,TRBV28,many
CASSQVAGGYNEQFF,TGTGCCAGCAGCCAAGTAGCGGGAGGGTACAATGAGCAGTTCTTC,TRBJ2-1,TRBD2,TRBV4-2,many
CSARIRESTGELFF,TGCAGTGCTAGAATCCGGGAGAGCACCGGGGAGCTGTTTTTT,TRBJ2-2,.,TRBV20-1,many
CASSPHGGLNGYTF,TGCGCCAGCAGCCCCCATGGGGGGCTAAACGGCTACACCTTC,TRBJ1-2,.,TRBV4-3,.
CASSSAGEANEKLFF,TGTGCCAGCAGTTCTGCAGGGGAGGCTAATGAAAAACTGTTTTTT,TRBJ1-4,.,TRBV28,many
CASSTRVFYCYTF,TGTGCCAGCAGCACCCGGGTCTTCTATTGCTACACCTTC,TRBJ1-2,.,TRBV5-6,.
CASSVGGNNNSPLHF,TGTGCCAGCAGCGTGGGGGGGAACAATAATTCACCCCTCCACTTT,TRBJ1-6,.,TRBV9,.
CATTGMADTQYF,TGTGCCACAACAGGGATGGCGGATACGCAGTATTTT,TRBJ2-3,.,TRBV10-3,few
CASSLAGVRYF,TGCGCCAGCAGCTTGGCTGGGGTTCGGTACTTC,TRBJ2-7,.,TRBV5-1,.
CSARSTGFDEQYF,TGCAGTGCTAGGTCGACAGGGTTTGACGAGCAGTACTTC,TRBJ2-7,TRBD1,TRBV20-1,few
CASSLDQIPDTQYF,TGTGCCAGCAGCTTGGACCAGATACCAGATACGCAGTATTTT,TRBJ2-3,.,TRBV5-5,.
CASSSIFDATLYGYTF,TGTGCCAGCAGTTCTATATTCGACGCAACGCTCTATGGCTACACCTTC,TRBJ1-2,.,TRBV12-3/TRBV12-4,few
CASSYAGDEQYF,TGTGCCAGCAGTTACGCCGGCGACGAGCAGTACTTC,TRBJ2-7,.,TRBV6-5,few
CSQGQADPYEQYF,TGCAGTCAAGGGCAGGCCGATCCCTACGAGCAGTACTTC,TRBJ2-7,.,TRBV20-1,few
CSVSGQASSGANVLTF,TGCAGCGTTTCCGGACAGGCAAGCTCTGGGGCCAACGTCCTGACTTTC,TRBJ2-6,TRBD1,TRBV29-1,many
CASSLMSNQPQHF,TGTGCCAGCAGCTTAATGAGCAATCAGCCCCAGCATTTT,TRBJ1-5,.,TRBV7-9,few
CASSLLAGAENEQFF,TGTGCCAGCTCACTACTAGCGGGAGCAGAAAATGAGCAGTTCTTC,TRBJ2-1,TRBD2,TRBV18,.
CASSETGVSQHF,TGTGCCAGCAGTGAAACAGGGGTTTCCCAGCATTTT,TRBJ1-5,TRBD1,TRBV6-1,.
CASSRAGGNYGYTF,TGTGCCAGCAGCCGGGCAGGGGGGAACTATGGCTACACCTTC,TRBJ1-2,TRBD1,TRBV6-1,.
CASSPGDLNSYNEQFF,TGCGCCAGCAGCCCTGGGGACTTGAACTCCTACAATGAGCAGTTCTTC,TRBJ2-1,.,TRBV4-3,few
CSARRAGGSSSYGYTF,TGCAGTGCTAGACGGGCCGGGGGCTCCTCCTCTTATGGCTACACCTTC,TRBJ1-2,.,TRBV20-1,.
CASSLSPHYEQYF,TGTGCCAGCAGTTTATCCCCACATTACGAGCAGTACTTC,TRBJ2-7,.,TRBV27,many
CATSRERSYEQYF,TGTGCCACCAGCAGAGAGAGATCCTACGAGCAGTACTTC,TRBJ2-7,.,TRBV15,.
CASRRDRGHGYTF,TGTGCCAGCAGACGGGACAGGGGGCATGGCTACACCTTC,TRBJ1-2,TRBD1,TRBV27,few
CASKNEYEQYF,TGCGCCAGCAAGAATGAGTACGAGCAGTACTTC,TRBJ2-7,.,TRBV5-1,many
CASSPGTGMEQYF,TGTGCCAGCAGCCCTGGGACAGGGATGGAGCAGTACTTC,TRBJ2-7,TRBD1,TRBV7-2,.
CASSQVSSGGQETQYF,TGTGCCAGCAGCCAAGTTTCCAGCGGGGGTCAAGAGACCCAGTACTTC,TRBJ2-5,TRBD2,TRBV4-2,many
CASSPQATSFGEQFF,TGTGCCAGCAGCCCACAGGCCACTAGCTTTGGTGAGCAGTTCTTC,TRBJ2-1,.,TRBV7-8,.
CASSYGGGEYQETQYF,TGTGCCAGCAGTTACGGAGGGGGCGAGTACCAAGAGACCCAGTACTTC,TRBJ2-5,.,TRBV6-5,.
CASSLLVAGASTDTQYF,TGTGCCAGCAGCTTATTGGTAGCGGGCGCAAGCACAGATACGCAGTATTTT,TRBJ2-3,TRBD2,TRBV7-2,many
CASSARQDLSLGYTF,TGCGCCAGCAGCGCCCGACAGGATTTATCCCTTGGCTACACCTTC,TRBJ1-2,.,TRBV4-1,few
CASTKTGVGEAFF,TGTGCCAGCACCAAGACAGGGGTTGGTGAAGCTTTCTTT,TRBJ1-1,TRBD1,TRBV6-1,.
CASSPPRGAVQANEQFF,TGTGCCAGCAGTCCCCCTAGGGGGGCAGTCCAAGCCAATGAGCAGTTCTTC,TRBJ2-1,.,TRBV12-3/TRBV12-4,few
CASSGGTVARQYF,TGCGCCAGCAGCGGAGGGACTGTGGCCAGGCAGTACTTC,TRBJ2-7,.,TRBV5-1,few